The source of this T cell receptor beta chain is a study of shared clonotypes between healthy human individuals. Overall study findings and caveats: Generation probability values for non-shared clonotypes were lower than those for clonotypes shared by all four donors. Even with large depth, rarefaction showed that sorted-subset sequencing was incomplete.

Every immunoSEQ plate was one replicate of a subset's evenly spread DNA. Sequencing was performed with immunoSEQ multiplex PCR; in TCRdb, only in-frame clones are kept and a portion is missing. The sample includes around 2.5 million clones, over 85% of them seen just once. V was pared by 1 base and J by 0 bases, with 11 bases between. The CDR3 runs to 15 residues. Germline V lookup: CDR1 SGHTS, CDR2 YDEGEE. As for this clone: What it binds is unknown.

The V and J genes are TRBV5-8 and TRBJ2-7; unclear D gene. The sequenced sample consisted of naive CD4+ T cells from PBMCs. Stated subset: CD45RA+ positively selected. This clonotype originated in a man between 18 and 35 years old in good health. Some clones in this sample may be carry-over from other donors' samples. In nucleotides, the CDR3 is TGTGCCAGCAGCTTGATGAGGCCGGGCTCCTACGAGCAGTACTTC. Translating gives CASSLMRPGSYEQYF.